The next 16 T cell receptor beta chains were all read from a single sample in a study of blood T cell repertoires in COVID-19. TCRdb's table, derived via immunoSEQ multiplex PCR, lists solely in-frame clones and lacks some. This table holds 170,000 or so clones, over 80% found once. Sequenced sample: peripheral blood. All receptors derive from a woman aged 40 to 49 with COVID-19, enrolled during active disease.

This sequence joins TRBV14 and TRBJ1-2; TRBD1 matches 10 bases. Looked up from germline, CDR1 is SGHDN and CDR2 is FVKESK. The CDR3 spans 17 residues. Unmatched junction bases numbered 9, after V lost 0 bases and J lost 5 bases. The CDR3 here is CASSQDLRDRGPYGYTF. DNA of the CDR3: TGTGCCAGCAGCCAAGATCTTAGGGACAGGGGCCCGTATGGCTACACCTTC.

This chain connects TRBV5-4 to TRBJ2-4; 9 nucleotides match TRBD1. This CDR3 contains 15 residues. Looked up from germline, CDR1 is SGHNT and CDR2 is YYREEE (reference sequence). The J segment lost 8 bases and the V segment lost 0 bases, leaving 6 bases of the junction unmatched. For the CDR3, the DNA is TGTGCCAGCAGCTTGGAACGGGACAGGGTAGACATTCAGTACTTC. Its protein is CASSLERDRVDIQYF.

V is TRBV28 and J is TRBJ1-1; the D gene is possibly TRBD1 (6 bases). Trimming stripped 4 bases from V and 1 base from J, with 16 bases between. The CDR3 is made up of 16 amino acids. The germline V gene encodes CDR1 MDHEN and CDR2 SYDVKM. CDR3 residues: CASSSPRGGTNTEAFF. CDR3 in DNA: TGTGCCAGCAGTTCCCCGAGGGGGGGCACGAACACTGAAGCTTTCTTT.

The chain uses TRBV5-1 and TRBJ2-3; 8 nucleotides align to TRBD1. Germline CDR1 is SGHRS and CDR2 is YFSETQ. Trimming at V came to 4 bases and at J to 6 bases, leaving 4 bases not matched to a gene. The CDR3 runs 13 residues. The CDR3 DNA sequence: TGCGCCAGCAGCCGACAGGGGACGGATACGCAGTATTTT. Residues: CASSRQGTDTQYF.

V gene TRBV10-2 combines with J gene TRBJ2-1; tentative D call: TRBD2 (6 bases). CDR3 length equals 17 residues. V was pared by 5 bases and J by 0 bases, with 17 bases between. CDR1 and CDR2 from the germline V gene are WSHSY and SAAADI. DNA of the CDR3: TGCGCCAGCAGTCCGAAAAGGGCCGGGGGCTCCTACAATGAGCAGTTCTTC. This sequence encodes CASSPKRAGGSYNEQFF.

This clone has more than one count but fewer than ten. The chain carries TRBV29-1 and TRBJ1-2; D gene unclear. Germline CDR1 reads SQVTM; CDR2 reads ANQGSEA. The V end was cut by 6 bases, the J end by 0 bases, with 14 bases between. The CDR3 contains 14 residues. CDR3 loop: CSVARGPPNYGYTF. The CDR3 region has the DNA TGCAGCGTCGCTCGAGGGCCCCCTAACTATGGCTACACCTTC.

This clone was seen once. This rearrangement joins TRBV5-8 to TRBJ1-6; D gene unclear. This CDR3 has 14 amino acids. V was clipped by 0 bases and J by 4 bases, with 5 bases between them. Germline values: CDR1 SGHTS, CDR2 YDEGEE. The CDR3 bases are TGTGCCAGCAGCTTGGATAGTTATAATTCACCCCTCCACTTT. Encoded protein: CASSLDSYNSPLHF.

The chain has TRBV6-6 and TRBJ1-2; no clear D gene. Germline V gives CDR1 MNHNY, CDR2 SVGAGI (reference sequence). This CDR3 is built from 16 residues. Trimming cost V 4 bases and J 4 bases, with 19 bases left between them. DNA for the CDR3: TGTGCCAGCAGTTCCGGAGGCTCAACCGGTGGCTATGGCTACACCTTC. It yields the protein CASSSGGSTGGYGYTF.

The rearrangement joins TRBV6-6 to TRBJ2-2; possible D gene TRBD2, 6 bases. Per the germline V gene, CDR1 is MNHNY and CDR2 is SVGAGI (reference sequence). The CDR3 extends over 13 amino acids. V was clipped by 3 bases and J by 6 bases, with 8 bases between them. The DNA for the CDR3 is TGTGCCAGCAGTTATACGGGGGCCGGGGAGCTGTTTTTT. Protein sequence: CASSYTGAGELFF.

The chain combines TRBV7-3 with TRBJ2-3; 11 bases align to TRBD2. Germline V gene sequence: CDR1 SGHTA, CDR2 FQGTGA. This CDR3 comprises 18 residues. V was pared by 1 base and J by 3 bases, with 9 bases of the junction left unmatched. The CDR3 coding sequence is TGTGCCAGCAGCTTAATGGGACCGCTAGCGGGAGGAACAGATACGCAGTATTTT. This sequence encodes CASSLMGPLAGGTDTQYF.

V and J are TRBV2 and TRBJ2-3; 11 positions agree with TRBD2. CDR3 length: 14 amino acids. The junction had 10 bases not matched to a gene; V was cut back by 9 bases and J by 8 bases. Germline V lookup: CDR1 SNHLY, CDR2 FYNNEI. The DNA for the CDR3 is TGTGCCAGGTCGAGTAGCGGGGGGGTGGCTACGCAGTATTTT. Amino acids: CARSSSGGVATQYF.

This clone was recorded once. CDR3 sequence (DNA): TGTGCCAGCTGCGACAGGGCGTCCCGAGAAGAGACCCAGTACTTC. Its protein product is CASCDRASREETQYF. This chain connects TRBV2 to TRBJ2-5, with 7 nucleotides matching TRBD1. The length of the CDR3 is 15 residues. CDR1 and CDR2 (germline): SNHLY, FYNNEI. The ends lost 8 bases at V and 3 bases at J; junction bases unmatched: 12.

The rearrangement joins TRBV7-2 to TRBJ2-7; a weak D match, TRBD1 (5 bases). Trimming left V 2 bases short and J 3 bases short, with 11 bases between. In germline, CDR1 is SGHTA, CDR2 FQGNSA. This CDR3 has 14 residues. The CDR3 DNA is TGTGCCAGCAGCTTACAGGGTGGGTTCTACGAGCAGTACTTC. This sequence encodes CASSLQGGFYEQYF.

The V gene is TRBV4-2, the J gene TRBJ1-6; D unclear. This CDR3 is 14 amino acids long. Germline CDR1 reads LGHNA; CDR2 reads YNFKEQ. V dropped 2 bases and J dropped 10 bases, with 12 bases sitting between them. CDR3 residues: CASSQPQVWSPLHF. The CDR3, as DNA: TGTGCCAGCAGCCAACCGCAGGTTTGGTCACCCCTCCACTTT.

The rearrangement uses TRBV3-1 (or the pseudogene TRBV3-2) and TRBJ2-2; 11 bases line up with TRBD2. The germline gives CDR1 LGHDT, CDR2 YNNKEL (reference sequence). The V gene end was trimmed by 4 bases and the J gene end by 3 bases; junction bases not matched to a gene: 4. The CDR3 has 16 residues. The CDR3 spells CASSPLAGGYTGELFF. CDR3 sequence (DNA): TGTGCCAGCAGCCCCCTAGCGGGGGGTTACACCGGGGAGCTGTTTTTT.

The chain uses TRBV7-9 and TRBJ1-2; 8 nucleotides line up with TRBD1. Germline V lookup: CDR1 SEHNR, CDR2 FQNEAQ (reference sequence). The V gene end was trimmed by 5 bases and the J gene end by 8 bases; junction bases not matched to a gene: 7. The CDR3 contains 13 residues. CDR3 DNA sequence: TGTGCCAGCAGCACGACAGGGGTGGAAGGCTACACCTTC. Its protein product is CASSTTGVEGYTF.